The 18 T cell receptor beta chains listed next were all sequenced from one sample in a study of response to subunit inactivated influenza vaccine. TCRdb reprocessed the RT-PCR reads via MiXCR and lists one record per CDR3 protein. The sample has fewer than 550,000 distinct CDR3 sequences; approximately 24% are singletons. The sequenced sample was CD4+ T cells sorted from PBMCs, obtained around 5 days after vaccination. These receptors were collected from a man aged 50 to 60 who received an inactivated influenza vaccine.

This clonotype was seen a few times. V usage is TRBV5-6 and J usage is TRBJ1-6; the D is unclear. This CDR3 has 15 residues. CDR1 and CDR2 (germline): SGHDT, YYEEEE. Trimming cost V 4 bases and J 5 bases, with 13 bases left between them. This CDR3 reads CASSRMGFDNSPLHF. CDR3 coding DNA: TGTGCCAGCAGCCGGATGGGGTTTGATAATTCACCCCTCCACTTT.

The chain joins TRBV20-1 to TRBJ2-1; tentative D call: TRBD1 (6 bases). Germline V gene lookup returns CDR1 DFQATT and CDR2 SNEGSKA (reference sequence). Trimming took off 0 bases at V and 0 bases at J, with 12 bases between the two ends. There are 16 residues in the CDR3. Written as DNA, the CDR3 is TGCAGTGCTAGAGATCGGACAGTGGGCTCCTACAATGAGCAGTTCTTC. Protein product: CSARDRTVGSYNEQFF.

This clonotype showed up just a few times. The CDR3 loop is CASSLATAGASTDTQYF. In nucleotides, the CDR3 is TGTGCCAGCAGCTTGGCCACGGCGGGGGCAAGCACAGATACGCAGTATTTT. The V and J genes are TRBV5-5 and TRBJ2-3; D possibly corresponds to TRBD2 (7 bases). Germline loops: CDR1 SGHKS, CDR2 YYEKEE (reference sequence). This CDR3 comprises 17 residues. V dropped 0 bases and J dropped 0 bases, with 14 bases sitting between them.

This clonotype has more than one count but fewer than ten. This chain uses TRBV5-1 with TRBJ2-5; D not resolved. The CDR3 extends over 12 amino acids. V was trimmed by 0 bases and J by 5 bases, leaving 5 bases between them. Germline values: CDR1 SGHRS, CDR2 YFSETQ. CDR3 amino acids: CASSLEAETQYF. The DNA of the CDR3 is TGCGCCAGCAGCTTGGAGGCGGAGACCCAGTACTTC. Filled out from reference TRBV5-1 and TRBJ2-5, the complete variable domain reads KAGVTQTPRYLIKTRGQQVTLSCSPISGHRSVSWYQQTPGQGLQFLFEYFSETQRNKGNFPGRFSGRQFSNSRSEMNVSTLELGDSALYLCASSLEAETQYFGPGTRLLVL.

There are a few counts of this clonotype. The chain recombines TRBV5-1 with TRBJ1-1; 8 bases line up with TRBD1. The germline V gene has CDR1 SGHRS and CDR2 YFSETQ. The CDR3 length is 15 residues. After removal of 1 base from V and 6 bases from J, the junction contained 8 bases not matched to a gene. CDR3 protein: CASSLFQGAVAEAFF. Here the CDR3 DNA reads TGCGCCAGCAGCTTGTTTCAGGGGGCGGTTGCTGAAGCTTTCTTT.

This clonotype has a handful of counts. The rearrangement links TRBV7-2 to TRBJ1-5; perhaps TRBD1 as D (5 bases). The germline V gene encodes CDR1 SGHTA and CDR2 FQGNSA. The CDR3 consists of 16 residues. The ends were cut back, 1 base at V and 2 bases at J, with 12 bases in the middle. In DNA form, the CDR3 reads TGTGCCAGCAGCTTAGGGGGGGGGAGAGGCAATCAGCCCCAGCATTTT. Protein product: CASSLGGGRGNQPQHF.

This clonotype has just one count. The V call is TRBV19, the J call TRBJ2-5; TRBD2 aligns across 8 bases. Germline-derived CDR1 and CDR2 are LNHDA and SQIVND (reference sequence). The CDR3 is made up of 15 amino acids. V dropped 3 bases and J dropped 2; count of bases not matched to a gene: 5. CDR3 nucleotide sequence: TGTGCCAGTAGTATTCCCGGGACTAGGCAAGAGACCCAGTACTTC. It encodes CASSIPGTRQETQYF.

The J gene is TRBJ1-1, the V gene TRBV20-1; D unresolved. Deletions cut 3 bases from V and 5 bases from J, with 13 bases between. Germline V gives CDR1 DFQATT, CDR2 SNEGSKA (reference sequence). This CDR3 comprises 13 residues. The CDR3 bases are TGCAGTGCTAGGGGGTCCACGGGGACTGAAGCTTTCTTT. Translating it yields CSARGSTGTEAFF.

This clonotype has more than one count but fewer than ten. V usage is TRBV5-1 and J usage is TRBJ2-7; the D gene is possibly TRBD2 (6 bases). V was trimmed by 4 bases and J by 2 bases, leaving 13 bases between them. Germline V gene sequence: CDR1 SGHRS, CDR2 YFSETQ. The CDR3 extends over 14 amino acids. The CDR3 DNA is TGCGCCAGCAGCGAAGATAGCGGCCCCTACGAGCAGTACTTC. Protein product: CASSEDSGPYEQYF.

The genes are TRBV28 and TRBJ1-4; D ambiguous. CDR3 length: 13 residues. V lost 7 bases, J lost 0 bases, and 6 bases lay in between. Germline CDR1 and CDR2: MDHEN and SYDVKM. The CDR3 DNA is TGTGCCAGCAATAAAGCAACTAATGAAAAACTGTTTTTT. Its translation: CASNKATNEKLFF.

This clonotype was seen a few times. V usage is TRBV28 and J usage is TRBJ1-3; D ambiguous. V lost 8 bases, J lost 4 bases, and 15 bases lay in between. The CDR3 contains 14 residues. CDR1 MDHEN and CDR2 SYDVKM come from the germline V gene. CDR3 coding DNA: TGTGCCAGCCGGGGAGAGGTTCGAGGAAACACCATATATTTT. Protein: CASRGEVRGNTIYF. Drawing the rest from reference TRBV28 and TRBJ1-3, the complete variable domain is DVKVTQSSRYLVKRTGEKVFLECVQDMDHENMFWYRQDPGLGLRLIYFSYDVKMKEKGDIPEGYSVSREKKERFSLILESASTNQTSMYLCASRGEVRGNTIYFGEGSWLTVV.

Only a few counts were recorded for this clonotype. The chain joins TRBV4-1 to TRBJ2-7; 9 bases match TRBD2. The junction had 3 bases not matched to a gene; V was cut back by 4 bases and J by 2 bases. The germline V gene has CDR1 MGHRA and CDR2 YSYEKL. The length of the CDR3 is 14 residues. This CDR3 is CASSPRTSAYEQYF. Here the CDR3 DNA reads TGCGCCAGCAGCCCTAGGACTAGCGCCTACGAGCAGTACTTC.

V usage is TRBV5-1 and J usage is TRBJ1-1; D may be TRBD1 (5 bases). The CDR3 consists of 13 residues. The V end lost 2 bases, the J end lost 4 bases, and 9 bases lay between the germline ends. Per the germline V gene, CDR1 is SGHRS and CDR2 is YFSETQ. The CDR3 spells CASSFITGTEAFF. The CDR3 nucleotides are TGCGCCAGCAGCTTTATCACAGGCACTGAAGCTTTCTTT. Supplemented by reference TRBV5-1 and TRBJ1-1, the full variable domain reads KAGVTQTPRYLIKTRGQQVTLSCSPISGHRSVSWYQQTPGQGLQFLFEYFSETQRNKGNFPGRFSGRQFSNSRSEMNVSTLELGDSALYLCASSFITGTEAFFGQGTRLTVV.

This chain joins TRBV20-1 and TRBJ2-5, with 9 bases fitting TRBD2. V was clipped by 5 bases and J by 5 bases; unmatched bases: 12. CDR1 DFQATT and CDR2 SNEGSKA come from the germline V gene (reference sequence). This CDR3 comprises 15 residues. CDR3 amino acids: CSAGRASGIDETQYF. Written as DNA, the CDR3 is TGCAGTGCTGGGCGGGCTAGCGGGATCGACGAGACCCAGTACTTC.

This clonotype was observed a few times. The chain employs TRBV6-2 or TRBV6-3 and TRBJ2-5; TRBD2 matches 12 bases. V trimming: 2 bases; J trimming: 4 bases; junction bases outside the gene matches: 8. There are 17 residues in the CDR3. CDR1 and CDR2 from the germline V gene are MNHEY and SVGEGT. CDR3 DNA: TGTGCCAGCAGTTACGCCCCCGGGACTAGCGGGCCAGAGACCCAGTACTTC. It codes for CASSYAPGTSGPETQYF.

This clonotype was detected a few times. V is TRBV6-2 or TRBV6-3 and J is TRBJ2-1; 10 bases fit TRBD2. CDR3 length: 17 residues. After removal of 2 bases from V and 2 bases from J, the junction contained 6 bases not matched to a gene. Germline CDR1 reads MNHEY; CDR2 reads SVGEGT. CDR3 in amino acids: CASSYPDSGRTYNEQFF. CDR3 DNA: TGTGCCAGCAGTTACCCTGATAGCGGGAGGACCTACAATGAGCAGTTCTTC.

This clonotype was counted between two and nine times. The chain joins TRBV12-3 or TRBV12-4 to TRBJ1-4; D unresolved. The CDR3 loop spans 15 amino acids. Trimming shortened V by 6 bases and J by 8 bases, and 19 bases separated the two germline ends. CDR3 sequence reads: CASSPPGSRREKLFF. The CDR3 region has the DNA TGTGCCAGCAGCCCCCCGGGGAGCCGGAGGGAAAAACTGTTTTTT.

This clonotype was seen only a few times. Here the CDR3 reads CASSVTGRETQYF. The CDR3 nucleotides are TGCGCCAGCAGCGTGACAGGGCGGGAGACCCAGTACTTC. The genes are TRBV5-1 and TRBJ2-5; 7 bases are a match to TRBD1. The germline V gene encodes CDR1 SGHRS and CDR2 YFSETQ. After removal of 4 bases from V and 5 bases from J, the junction contained 5 bases not matched to a gene. The CDR3 consists of 13 residues. Full variable domain (missing parts from reference TRBV5-1 and TRBJ2-5): KAGVTQTPRYLIKTRGQQVTLSCSPISGHRSVSWYQQTPGQGLQFLFEYFSETQRNKGNFPGRFSGRQFSNSRSEMNVSTLELGDSALYLCASSVTGRETQYFGPGTRLLVL.